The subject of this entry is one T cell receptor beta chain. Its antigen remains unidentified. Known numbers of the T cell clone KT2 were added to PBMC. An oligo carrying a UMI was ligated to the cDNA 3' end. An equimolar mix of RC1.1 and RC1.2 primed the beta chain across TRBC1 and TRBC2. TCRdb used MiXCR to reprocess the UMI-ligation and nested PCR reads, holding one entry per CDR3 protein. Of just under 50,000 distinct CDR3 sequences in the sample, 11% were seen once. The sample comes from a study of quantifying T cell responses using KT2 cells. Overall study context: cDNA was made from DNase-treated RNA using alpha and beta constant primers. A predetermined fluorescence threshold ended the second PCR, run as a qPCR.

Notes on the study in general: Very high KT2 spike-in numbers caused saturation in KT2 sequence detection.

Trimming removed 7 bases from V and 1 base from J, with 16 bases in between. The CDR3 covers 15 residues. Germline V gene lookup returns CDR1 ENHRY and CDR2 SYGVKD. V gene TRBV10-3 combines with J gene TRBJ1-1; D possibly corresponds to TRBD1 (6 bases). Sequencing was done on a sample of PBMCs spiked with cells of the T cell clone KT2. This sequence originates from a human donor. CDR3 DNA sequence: TGTGCCATCAAATCAGCGGGACAAAAGAACACTGAAGCTTTCTTT. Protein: CAIKSAGQKNTEAFF.